The following is a T cell receptor beta chain sequence with its context. The data are from a study of T cells in Graves' hyperthyroidism and ophthalmopathy. Amplification targeted TCR beta CDR3 regions from RNA transcripts. TCR CDR3 regions were first amplified by RT-PCR with HTBI primers. Via MiXCR, TCRdb re-called the multiplex PCR reads, giving one row per CDR3 protein. The repertoire holds about 400,000 distinct CDR3 sequences, with around 15% as singletons. The sequenced sample consisted of blood. The clonotype was recovered from a man over 45 with Graves' ophthalmopathy.

In nucleotides, the CDR3 is TGCAGTGCTAGTAGAGTAGCGGGTAATAGGGATGAGCAGTTCTTC. This translates into CSASRVAGNRDEQFF. This sequence joins TRBV20-1 and TRBJ2-1; TRBD2 aligns across 7 bases. Looked up from germline, CDR1 is DFQATT and CDR2 is SNEGSKA (reference sequence). Germline trimming cut 3 bases from V and 8 bases from J; bases unmatched to any gene: 13. The CDR3 has 15 residues.